These 28 T cell receptor beta chains were all obtained from the same sample, sequenced in a study of beta chain features in type 1 diabetes. Of the isolated RNA, all was reverse transcribed, and so the sequenced material was expressed TCRB transcripts. Here immunoSEQ multiplex PCR was the method, and the copy in TCRdb shows in-frame clones only, minus some. The sample gives 390,000 or so clones, approximately 15% of which show up once; 0.035% to 0.045% is in the top ten. The material sequenced was naive CD4+ T cells from blood. The receptors were sampled from a man aged 25-45 years in good health.

The rearrangement joins TRBV14 to TRBJ2-7; 8 bases match TRBD2. The CDR3 contains 12 residues. The germline gives CDR1 SGHDN, CDR2 FVKESK. V shed 5 bases, J shed 9 bases, and the junction held 6 bases outside the gene matches. The CDR3, as DNA: TGTGCCAGCAGCGACCGGACTAGCAGGCAGTACGTC. This encodes CASSDRTSRQYV.

There are a few counts of this clone. J is TRBJ1-2 and V is TRBV2; 7 positions match TRBD1. Germline lookup yields CDR1 SNHLY and CDR2 FYNNEI. CDR3 size: 15 residues. V was clipped by 4 bases and J by 9 bases; unmatched bases: 14. CDR3 bases: TGTGCCAGCAGTGCCGGGACAGATTGGGGTGGAAGCTACACCTTC. Amino acids: CASSAGTDWGGSYTF.

V is TRBV29-1 and J is TRBJ1-4; D not resolved. Germline V gene sequence: CDR1 SQVTM, CDR2 ANQGSEA. The CDR3 consists of 11 residues. Trimming removed 5 bases at V and 7 bases at J, with 8 bases between. In DNA form, the CDR3 reads TGCAGCGTTCGGGTGACTGAAAAACTGTTTTTT. As protein: CSVRVTEKLFF.

The chain is built from TRBV5-1 and TRBJ2-2; D ambiguous. CDR3 length equals 12 residues. The germline V gene encodes CDR1 SGHRS and CDR2 YFSETQ. Trimming stripped 1 base from V and 3 bases from J, with 1 base between. The CDR3 DNA reads TGCGCCAGCAGCTTGTACACCGGGGAGCTGTTTTTT. Translation gives CASSLYTGELFF.

This chain uses TRBV6-6 with TRBJ1-6; 9 positions match TRBD1. The CDR3 sequence is 15 residues long. V lost 5 bases, J lost 8 bases, and 7 bases stayed unmatched. Germline V gene lookup returns CDR1 MNHNY and CDR2 SVGAGI (reference sequence). The CDR3 nucleotides read TGTGCCAGCAGTGACCAAGGGACAGGGTATTCACCCCTCCACTTT. This encodes CASSDQGTGYSPLHF.

The table lists this clone with a few counts. The rearrangement joins TRBV5-6 to TRBJ1-1, with D hard to call. CDR1 SGHDT and CDR2 YYEEEE come from the germline V gene. Trimming removed 2 bases at V and 10 bases at J, with 15 bases between. There are 13 residues in the CDR3. CDR3 bases: TGTGCCAGCAGCTTCAGCGGGCCTAATGGAGCTTTCTTT. Amino acid sequence: CASSFSGPNGAFF.

This clone was found a few times. CDR3 sequence reads: CSVQNSRGSSYEQYV. For the CDR3, the DNA is TGCAGCGTTCAGAACTCCAGGGGAAGCTCCTACGAGCAGTACGTC. The J gene is TRBJ2-7, the V gene TRBV29-1; weak D call: TRBD1 (6 bases). Germline-derived CDR1 and CDR2 are SQVTM and ANQGSEA. The CDR3 has 15 residues. Between the trimmed V and J ends, which lost 5 bases and 0 bases, there was a span of 17 bases.

This clone was found a few times. The chain is built from TRBV11-2 and TRBJ2-3; maybe TRBD2 (6 bases). V gave up 5 bases and J gave up 1 base, with 13 bases separating them. From germline, CDR1 is SGHAT and CDR2 FQNNGV. The CDR3 has 15 residues. This CDR3 reads CASSPPGVGTDTQYF. CDR3 DNA sequence: TGTGCCAGCAGCCCGCCGGGGGTCGGCACAGATACGCAGTATTTT.

The rearrangement joins TRBV19 to TRBJ2-5; D not resolved. The ends were cut back, 3 bases at V and 1 base at J, with 9 bases in the middle. The CDR3 has 14 residues. CDR1 LNHDA and CDR2 SQIVND come from the germline V gene (reference sequence). The CDR3 reads CASSIQGSQETQYF. In DNA form, the CDR3 reads TGTGCCAGTAGTATTCAAGGCAGCCAAGAGACCCAGTACTTC.

The chain is built from TRBV14 and TRBJ1-1; D ambiguous. Trimming cost V 6 bases and J 1 base, with 15 bases left between them. The CDR3 loop spans 15 amino acids. Looked up from germline, CDR1 is SGHDN and CDR2 is FVKESK. Written as DNA, the CDR3 is TGTGCCAGCAGAAAGTTTGGCAGTTCGAACACTGAAGCTTTCTTT. Translated, it gives CASRKFGSSNTEAFF.

The chain combines TRBV10-3 with TRBJ2-7; 13 nucleotides agree with TRBD2. Looked up from germline, CDR1 is ENHRY and CDR2 is SYGVKD. The V gene end was trimmed by 6 bases and the J gene end by 0 bases; junction bases not matched to a gene: 5. This CDR3 comprises 16 residues. CDR3 sequence: CAISLTSGGISYEQYF. CDR3 coding DNA: TGTGCCATCAGCTTGACTAGCGGGGGGATCTCCTACGAGCAGTACTTC.

The sample holds a few counts of this clone. This chain connects TRBV7-3 to TRBJ2-1; D uncertain. This CDR3 has 17 amino acids. Germline lookup yields CDR1 SGHTA and CDR2 FQGTGA. V gave up 1 base and J gave up 0 bases, with 13 bases separating them. The CDR3 reads CASSLIGLAFSYNEQFF. Written as DNA, the CDR3 is TGTGCCAGCAGCTTAATAGGTCTTGCCTTCTCCTACAATGAGCAGTTCTTC.

This clone was observed a handful of times. The rearrangement joins TRBV7-9 to TRBJ2-7; D is uncertain. Germline V lookup: CDR1 SEHNR, CDR2 FQNEAQ (reference sequence). Trimming took off 1 base at V and 3 bases at J, with 10 bases between the two ends. This CDR3 region has 14 residues. The CDR3 DNA reads TGTGCCAGCAGCTTAGTTTCGGGCAGCTACGAGCAGTACGTC. Its protein is CASSLVSGSYEQYV.

The rearrangement uses TRBV9 and TRBJ2-3; D ambiguous. The V end lost 4 bases, the J end lost 0 bases, and 15 bases lay between the germline ends. The CDR3 extends over 16 amino acids. CDR1 and CDR2 from the germline V gene are SGDLS and YYNGEE. In nucleotides, the CDR3 is TGTGCCAGCAGCATAAAGACGGTTGCTAGCACAGATACGCAGTATTTT. Its protein is CASSIKTVASTDTQYF.

DNA for the CDR3: TGTGCCAGCAGCTCACGGGGGGTGGAGGAGACCCAGTACTTC. It encodes CASSSRGVEETQYF. The chain has TRBV7-2 and TRBJ2-5; 7 nucleotides line up with TRBD2. CDR3 size: 14 residues. Looked up from germline, CDR1 is SGHTA and CDR2 is FQGNSA. V lost 4 bases and J lost 5; bases outside the gene matches: 7.

This clone has just a few counts. This sequence joins TRBV9 and TRBJ2-1, with 13 bases matching TRBD2. V shed 3 bases, J shed 5 bases, and the junction held 8 bases outside the gene matches. Germline lookup yields CDR1 SGDLS and CDR2 YYNGEE. The length of the CDR3 is 17 residues. CDR3: CASSARGTSGINNEQFF. The CDR3 nucleotides read TGTGCCAGCAGCGCGCGAGGGACTAGCGGGATTAACAATGAGCAGTTCTTC. Combining the CDR3 with reference TRBV9 and TRBJ2-1 gives the whole variable domain DSGVTQTPKHLITATGQRVTLRCSPRSGDLSVYWYQQSLDQGLQFLIQYYNGEERAKGNILERFSAQQFPDLHSELNLSSLELGDSALYFCASSARGTSGINNEQFFGPGTRLTVL.

This clone was observed a few times. Other DNA variants within this sample encode the same CDR3. V gene TRBV7-2 combines with J gene TRBJ2-5, with no clear D. Germline CDR1 is SGHTA and CDR2 is FQGNSA. The CDR3 extends over 12 amino acids. The V and J ends lost 1 base and 5 bases respectively, with 5 bases between them. Written as DNA, the CDR3 is TGTGCCAGCAGCTTAGTCCCTGAGACCCAGTACTTC. It encodes CASSLVPETQYF. Looking up the rest from reference TRBV7-2 and TRBJ2-5 gives the full variable domain: GAGVSQSPSNKVTEKGKDVELRCDPISGHTALYWYRQSLGQGLEFLIYFQGNSAPDKSGLPSDRFSAERTGGSVSTLTIQRTQQEDSAVYLCASSLVPETQYFGPGTRLLVL.

This clone was found a few times. The chain combines TRBV5-1 with TRBJ2-7; TRBD1 aligns across 7 bases. V shed 0 bases, J shed 5 bases, and the junction held 8 bases outside the gene matches. The CDR3 extends over 15 amino acids. Germline CDR1 and CDR2: SGHRS and YFSETQ. The CDR3 loop is CASSLAGTEWNEQYV. CDR3 in DNA: TGCGCCAGCAGCTTGGCCGGGACAGAATGGAACGAGCAGTACGTC.

The J gene is TRBJ2-2, the V gene TRBV27, with 8 bases that match TRBD2. This CDR3 has 14 amino acids. J lost 6 bases, V lost 6 bases, and 6 bases had no gene match. The V gene's germline CDR1 is MNHEY and CDR2 SMNVEV (reference sequence). This chain's CDR3 is CASRVSGASGELFF. CDR3 nucleotides: TGTGCCAGCAGAGTTAGCGGGGCTTCCGGGGAGCTGTTTTTT.

CDR3 DNA sequence: TGTGCCAGCAGATCCGGGACTAGCGTTAACAATGAGCAGTTCTTC. Protein product: CASRSGTSVNNEQFF. This chain joins TRBV7-9 and TRBJ2-1; 10 nucleotides line up with TRBD2. The ends lost 6 bases at V and 5 bases at J; junction bases unmatched: 7. The CDR3 has 15 residues. Per the germline V gene, CDR1 is SEHNR and CDR2 is FQNEAQ (reference sequence).

This clone occurred a few times. This chain uses TRBV7-9 with TRBJ2-1; D unclear. CDR1 SEHNR and CDR2 FQNEAQ come from the germline V gene (reference sequence). Between the trimmed V and J ends, which lost 6 bases and 6 bases, there was a span of 12 bases. This CDR3 has 13 residues. CDR3 sequence (DNA): TGTGCCAGCAGTGGTATCTTAGGCAATGAGCAGTTCTTC. Translated, it gives CASSGILGNEQFF.

The V and J genes are TRBV30 and TRBJ1-2; 8 bases agree with TRBD1. The CDR3 covers 11 residues. CDR1 is GTSNPN and CDR2 is SVGIG in the germline V gene (reference sequence). CDR3 in DNA: TGTGCTAGACAGGGGAACTATGGCTACACCTTC. This encodes CARQGNYGYTF.

This clone was picked up a small number of times. The chain combines TRBV6-1 with TRBJ2-5; D ambiguous. This CDR3 region has 13 residues. Between the trimmed V and J ends, which lost 11 bases and 1 base, there was a span of 14 bases. Germline lookup yields CDR1 MNHNS and CDR2 SASEGT. CDR3 region: CAARQAFQETQYF. The CDR3 DNA is TGTGCCGCCCGCCAGGCTTTCCAAGAGACCCAGTACTTC.

The genes are TRBV5-6 and TRBJ2-7; 8 nucleotides align to TRBD2. Germline-derived CDR1 and CDR2 are SGHDT and YYEEEE. The CDR3 is 14 residues long. V lost 5 bases, J lost 7 bases, and 11 bases stayed unmatched. CDR3 sequence: CASRKFGAGVEQYV. DNA for the CDR3: TGTGCCAGCAGGAAATTTGGAGCGGGAGTTGAGCAGTACGTC.

This clone was found a few times. The CDR3 DNA is TGTGCCTGGACCCTGAACTATGGCTACACCTTC. Translation gives CAWTLNYGYTF. V gene TRBV30 combines with J gene TRBJ1-2; D uncertain. The germline V gene encodes CDR1 GTSNPN and CDR2 SVGIG (reference sequence). CDR3 size: 11 residues. Trimming shortened V by 4 bases and J by 2 bases, and 5 bases separated the two germline ends.

The chain has TRBV9 and TRBJ2-5; TRBD1 matches at 7 bases. Germline lookup yields CDR1 SGDLS and CDR2 YYNGEE. V shed 0 bases, J shed 11 bases, and the junction held 19 bases outside the gene matches. This CDR3 has 17 residues. For the CDR3, the DNA is TGTGCCAGCAGCGTAGACCCCAGGGGGAGCGGTACGTCGGGACAGTACTTC. Its translation is CASSVDPRGSGTSGQYF.

This clone was counted a few times. The chain links TRBV14 to TRBJ2-5; possibly TRBD1 for D (6 bases). Germline V gene sequence: CDR1 SGHDN, CDR2 FVKESK. Trimming removed 1 base from V and 3 bases from J, with 27 bases in between. The CDR3 consists of 20 residues. CDR3: CASSQAPGVGYAKQEETQYF. CDR3 DNA sequence: TGTGCCAGCAGCCAAGCCCCAGGGGTGGGTTATGCGAAGCAAGAAGAGACCCAGTACTTC.

This chain joins TRBV7-3 and TRBJ2-6; D may be TRBD1 (6 bases). The CDR3 length is 15 residues. Germline V gene data show CDR1 as SGHTA and CDR2 as FQGTGA. V was shortened by 7 bases and J by 0 bases, with 10 bases between the two germline ends. In DNA form, the CDR3 reads TGTGCCAGCACCACAGGGTCCTCTGGGGCCAACGTCCTGACTTTC. It specifies CASTTGSSGANVLTF.